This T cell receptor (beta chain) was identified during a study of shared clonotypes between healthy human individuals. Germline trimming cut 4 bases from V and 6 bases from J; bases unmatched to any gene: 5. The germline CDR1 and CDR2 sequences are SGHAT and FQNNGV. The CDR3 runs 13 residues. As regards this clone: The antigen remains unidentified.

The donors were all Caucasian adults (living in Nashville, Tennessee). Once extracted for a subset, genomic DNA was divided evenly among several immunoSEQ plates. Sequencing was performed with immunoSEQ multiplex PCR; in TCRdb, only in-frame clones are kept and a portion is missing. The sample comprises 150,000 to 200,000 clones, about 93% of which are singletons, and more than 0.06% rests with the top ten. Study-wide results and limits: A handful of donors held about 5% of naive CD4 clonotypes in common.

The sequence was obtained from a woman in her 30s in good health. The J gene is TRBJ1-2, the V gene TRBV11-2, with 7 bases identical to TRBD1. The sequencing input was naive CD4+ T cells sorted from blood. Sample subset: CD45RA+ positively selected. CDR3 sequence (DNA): TGTGCCAGCAGCTACGACAGGGTTCATGGCTACACCTTC. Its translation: CASSYDRVHGYTF.